One sample yielded the 19 T cell receptor beta chains listed below, sequenced in a study of OX40 agonist ivuxolimab in advanced cancers. Here immunoSEQ multiplex PCR was the method, and the copy in TCRdb shows in-frame clones only, minus some. The repertoire consists of 98,000 or so clones, with approximately 80% occurring once and the leading ten covering roughly 1.5%. The input for sequencing was CD4+ or CD8+ T cells sorted from blood, taken in a trial of the OX40 agonist ivuxolimab. These TCRs come from an adult with an advanced solid tumor such as melanoma, head and neck, liver or kidney cancer.

The genes are TRBV18 and TRBJ2-1, with 8 bases identical to TRBD1. This CDR3 has 14 amino acids. With V trimmed by 5 bases and J by 5 bases, 5 bases remained unmatched. Germline values: CDR1 KGHSH, CDR2 LQKENI. This CDR3 reads CASSADRVDNEQFF. DNA of the CDR3: TGTGCCAGCTCAGCGGACAGGGTCGACAATGAGCAGTTCTTC. The full variable domain, completed using reference TRBV18 and TRBJ2-1, is NAGVMQNPRHLVRRRGQEARLRCSPMKGHSHVYWYRQLPEEGLKFMVYLQKENIIDESGMPKERFSAEFPKEGPSILRIQQVVRGDSAAYFCASSADRVDNEQFFGPGTRLTVL.

The chain is built from TRBV6-6 and TRBJ2-5; no reliable D call. V lost 3 bases to trimming and J lost 1 base, with 12 bases between them. The germline CDR1 and CDR2 sequences are MNHNY and SVGAGI (reference sequence). The CDR3 sequence is 15 residues long. CDR3 DNA sequence: TGTGCCAGCAGTTATTACGGGTCTTCCCAAGAGACCCAGTACTTC. Translation: CASSYYGSSQETQYF.

CDR3 coding DNA: TGTGCCAGCAGCTTAGGGCGGGACAGATACAATGAGCAGTTCTTC. Its protein is CASSLGRDRYNEQFF. The chain uses TRBV7-2 and TRBJ2-1; D perhaps matches TRBD1 (7 bases). Germline CDR1 and CDR2: SGHTA and FQGNSA. The length of the CDR3 is 15 residues. V was trimmed by 1 base and J by 4 bases, leaving 11 bases between them.

The chain links TRBV11-2 to TRBJ1-6, with 7 bases identical to TRBD1. The V gene's germline CDR1 is SGHAT and CDR2 FQNNGV. CDR3 length equals 13 residues. The J segment lost 7 bases and the V segment lost 3 bases, leaving 0 bases of the junction unmatched. CDR3 sequence (DNA): TGTGCCAGCAGCTTGGGACAGAATTCACCCCTCCACTTT. Its protein product is CASSLGQNSPLHF.

The rearrangement links TRBV15 to TRBJ2-5; a possible D gene is TRBD1 (5 bases). Judging by the DNA end, TRBJ2-7 fits better; the J call may be wrong. The CDR3 runs to 16 residues. Germline CDR1 and CDR2: LNHNV and YYDKDF (reference sequence). CDR3 sequence reads: CATSRDWGSSYYEQYF. The CDR3 nucleotides are TGTGCCACCAGCAGAGATTGGGGCAGTTCATACTACGAGCAGTACTTC.

The chain carries TRBV29-1 and TRBJ2-7, with D tentatively TRBD1 (6 bases). V was pared by 6 bases and J by 3 bases, with 21 bases between. The germline V gene has CDR1 SQVTM and CDR2 ANQGSEA. The CDR3 runs 15 residues. CDR3 nucleotide sequence: TGCAGCGTAGACATACAGGGCCGGCAAATCTACGAGCAGTACTTC. Translating it yields CSVDIQGRQIYEQYF.

This clone was seen just once. The genes are TRBV28 and TRBJ2-6, with D perhaps TRBD1 (5 bases). The CDR3 covers 15 residues. Per germline, CDR1 MDHEN and CDR2 SYDVKM. Trimming cost V 5 bases and J 2 bases, with 10 bases left between them. CDR3 sequence: CASSNRGTGANVLTF. The CDR3 DNA reads as TGTGCCAGCAGTAATAGGGGTACTGGGGCCAACGTCCTGACTTTC.

This chain uses TRBV7-6 with TRBJ2-5, with D perhaps matching TRBD2 (6 bases). V shed 0 bases and J shed 5 bases, with 16 bases lying between them. The V gene's germline CDR1 is SGHVS and CDR2 FNYEAQ. The CDR3 consists of 16 residues. The chain's CDR3 is CASSLATRAGGETQYF. The CDR3 nucleotides are TGTGCCAGCAGCTTAGCAACGAGAGCGGGTGGGGAGACCCAGTACTTC.

V and J are TRBV2 and TRBJ1-1, with D unresolved. The CDR3 covers 11 residues. The germline CDR1 and CDR2 sequences are SNHLY and FYNNEI. V lost 10 bases, J lost 3 bases, and 9 bases lay in between. CDR3 amino acids: CATKGYTEAFF. The CDR3 coding sequence is TGTGCCACAAAAGGATACACTGAAGCTTTCTTT.

V is TRBV6-6 and J is TRBJ2-7; D is possibly TRBD1 (5 bases). Germline V lookup: CDR1 MNHNY, CDR2 SVGAGI (reference sequence). The CDR3 totals 15 residues. Trimming cost V 2 bases and J 2 bases, with 13 bases left between them. CDR3: CASSYRPGMTYEQYF. In DNA form, the CDR3 reads TGTGCCAGCAGTTACCGCCCAGGGATGACCTACGAGCAGTACTTC.

In this sample, this clone turned up once. This sequence joins TRBV28 and TRBJ1-4, with no clear D. CDR3 length equals 12 residues. The V gene's germline CDR1 is MDHEN and CDR2 SYDVKM. Trimming removed 8 bases from V and 13 bases from J, with 17 bases in between. The CDR3 spells CASGPGKKALFF. The CDR3 DNA reads as TGTGCCAGCGGCCCGGGGAAGAAGGCACTGTTTTTT.

This chain links TRBV11-3 with TRBJ2-7; the D gene could be TRBD1 or TRBD2 (5 bases each). Trimming pared 3 bases from V and 2 bases from J, leaving 8 bases between. Looked up from germline, CDR1 is SGHNT and CDR2 is YENEEA. The CDR3 runs 13 residues. The DNA for the CDR3 is TGTGCCAGCAGCTTGGGACGGGCCTACGAGCAGTACTTC. It specifies CASSLGRAYEQYF.

The chain joins TRBV6-1 to TRBJ1-2; maybe TRBD1 (5 bases). V was cut by 11 bases and J by 7 bases, with 17 bases left in between. Germline CDR1 and CDR2: MNHNS and SASEGT. The CDR3 has 12 residues. The CDR3 loop reads CASGGAASGYTF. As DNA, the CDR3 is TGTGCCTCCGGAGGGGCAGCCTCTGGCTACACCTTC.

The chain recombines TRBV19 with TRBJ1-5; D remains unclear. Germline lookup yields CDR1 LNHDA and CDR2 SQIVND (reference sequence). The V end lost 1 base, the J end lost 0 bases, and 10 bases lay between the germline ends. CDR3 size: 16 residues. The CDR3 DNA sequence: TGTGCCAGTAGTATAGGTGTTACTGATAGCAATCAGCCCCAGCATTTT. Its protein is CASSIGVTDSNQPQHF. Full variable domain (rest looked up from reference TRBV19 and TRBJ1-5): DGGITQSPKYLFRKEGQNVTLSCEQNLNHDAMYWYRQDPGQGLRLIYYSQIVNDFQKGDIAEGYSVSREKKESFPLTVTSAQKNPTAFYLCASSIGVTDSNQPQHFGDGTRLSIL.

This clone was detected only a few times. The chain carries TRBV7-2 and TRBJ2-3, with TRBD2 matching 13 bases. With 3 bases clipped from V and 4 bases from J, the junction kept 7 bases outside the gene matches. The CDR3 spans 17 residues. From germline, CDR1 is SGHTA and CDR2 FQGNSA. The CDR3 reads CASSFLLAGGRSDTQYF. DNA for the CDR3: TGTGCCAGCAGCTTCCTACTAGCGGGAGGGCGGTCAGATACGCAGTATTTT.

This chain connects TRBV7-2 to TRBJ2-7; 8 bases are shared with TRBD1. With 2 bases clipped from V and 1 base from J, the junction kept 7 bases outside the gene matches. Germline V gives CDR1 SGHTA, CDR2 FQGNSA. The CDR3 spans 16 residues. This chain's CDR3 is CASSLQFGTGSYEQYF. The DNA of the CDR3 is TGTGCCAGCAGCTTACAGTTCGGGACAGGATCCTACGAGCAGTACTTC.

This sequence joins TRBV14 and TRBJ1-2, with 8 bases matching TRBD1. The length of the CDR3 is 16 residues. V shed 0 bases and J 6 bases; nucleotides not matched to a gene: 9. Germline CDR1 is SGHDN and CDR2 is FVKESK. CDR3 DNA: TGTGCCAGCAGCCAAGAGGTCCCTGGGACAGGAGATGGCTACACCTTC. Translating it yields CASSQEVPGTGDGYTF.

This sequence joins TRBV11-2 and TRBJ1-1; D uncertain. This CDR3 has 13 residues. V was trimmed by 1 base and J by 3 bases, leaving 6 bases between them. The germline V gene has CDR1 SGHAT and CDR2 FQNNGV. CDR3 coding DNA: TGTGCCAGCAGCTTAGGGTCTTACACTGAAGCTTTCTTT. The encoded protein is CASSLGSYTEAFF.

V gene TRBV2 combines with J gene TRBJ2-1; D gene uncertain. The CDR3 sequence is 13 residues long. Trimming left V 1 base short and J 9 bases short, with 10 bases between. CDR1 is SNHLY and CDR2 is FYNNEI in the germline V gene. This chain's CDR3 is CASSEEGMGEQFF. The DNA for the CDR3 is TGTGCCAGCAGTGAAGAGGGAATGGGTGAGCAGTTCTTC.